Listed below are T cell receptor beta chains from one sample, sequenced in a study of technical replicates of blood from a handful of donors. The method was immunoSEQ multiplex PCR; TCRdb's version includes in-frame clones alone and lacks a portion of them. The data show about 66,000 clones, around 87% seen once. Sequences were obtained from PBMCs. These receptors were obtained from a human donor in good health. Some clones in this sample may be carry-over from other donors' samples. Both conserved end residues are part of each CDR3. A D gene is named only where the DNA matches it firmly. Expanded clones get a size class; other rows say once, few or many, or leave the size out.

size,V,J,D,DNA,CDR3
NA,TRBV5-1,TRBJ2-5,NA,TGCGCCAGCAGCTTCGGACTGGAAGTGGAGACCCAGTACTTC,CASSFGLEVETQYF
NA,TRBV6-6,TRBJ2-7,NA,TGTGCCAGCAGTTACGGGACACCTAGCTCCTACGAGCAGTACTTC,CASSYGTPSSYEQYF
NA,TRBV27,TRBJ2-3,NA,TGTGCCAGCAGTTTTTTCTCAGTCACTATCACAGATACGCAGTATTTT,CASSFFSVTITDTQYF
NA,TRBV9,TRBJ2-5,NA,TGTGCCAGCAGCGTGACCCCGGGGGTCCAAGAGACCCAGTACTTC,CASSVTPGVQETQYF
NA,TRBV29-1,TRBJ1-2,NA,TGCAGCGGCGGACAGTTGCTTTCTAACTATGGCTACACCTTC,CSGGQLLSNYGYTF
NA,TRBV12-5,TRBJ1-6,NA,TGTGCTAGTGGTTTGGCCCTCGGGCAGGGTAGATATAATTCACCCCTCCACTTT,CASGLALGQGRYNSPLHF
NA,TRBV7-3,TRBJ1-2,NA,TGTGCCAGCAGCCCCGTAGGGGGACCCCGCGAGGGCTACACCTTC,CASSPVGGPREGYTF
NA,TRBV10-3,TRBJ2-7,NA,TGTGCCACCCAGGGGGGACAGAGTTACGAGCAGTACTTC,CATQGGQSYEQYF
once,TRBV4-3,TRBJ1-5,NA,TGCGCCAGCAGCCACCGGTTAGAGGGTGGTCAGCCCCAGCATTTT,CASSHRLEGGQPQHF
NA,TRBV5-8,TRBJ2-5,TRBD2,TGTGCCAGCAGCCGTGGGACTAGCGGGAGTGAGACCCAGTACTTC,CASSRGTSGSETQYF
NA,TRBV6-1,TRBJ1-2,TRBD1,TGTGCCAGCAGTGAAGCAATAGGGAGACAGGGGATGGATGGCTACACCTTC,CASSEAIGRQGMDGYTF
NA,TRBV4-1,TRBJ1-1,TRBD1,TGCGCCAGCAGCCAAGCGGACAGGGCTGGTGAAGCTTTCTTT,CASSQADRAGEAFF
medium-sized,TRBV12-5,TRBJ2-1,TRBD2,TGTGCTAGTGGCCTTCTCCGGGGGGACAATGAGCAGTTCTTC,CASGLLRGDNEQFF
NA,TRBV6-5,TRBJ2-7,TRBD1,TGTGCCAGCAGACCTCCGGGGACAGGGGGCTACGAGCAGTACTTC,CASRPPGTGGYEQYF
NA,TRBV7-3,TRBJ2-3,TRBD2,TGTGCCAGCAGCCCCGGACTAGCGGAAGATACGCAGTATTTT,CASSPGLAEDTQYF
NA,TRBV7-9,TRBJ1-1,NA,TGTGCCAGCAGCCCCCCGGGAACCATGAACACTGAAGCTTTCTTT,CASSPPGTMNTEAFF
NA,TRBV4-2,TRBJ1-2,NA,TGTGCCAGCAGCCAAGGTGAGGTCTTCGATGGCTACACCTTC,CASSQGEVFDGYTF
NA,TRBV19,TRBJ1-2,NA,TGTGCCAGTAGATCTCCTACCGCTAACTATGGCTACACCTTC,CASRSPTANYGYTF
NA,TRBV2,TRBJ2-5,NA,TGTGCCAGCAGTGAGTTGACACAACAAGAGACCCAGTACTTC,CASSELTQQETQYF
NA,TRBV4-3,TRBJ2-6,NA,TGCGCCAGCAGCCAAGACGATAGCTCTGGGGCCAACGTCCTGACTTTC,CASSQDDSSGANVLTF
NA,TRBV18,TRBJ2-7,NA,TGTGCCAGCTCGCGTCTCGGACAGGAGGGATCCTACGAGCAGTACTTC,CASSRLGQEGSYEQYF
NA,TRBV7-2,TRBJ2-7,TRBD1,TGTGCCAGCAGCTTGGACAGGGGGTCCTACGAGCAGTACTTC,CASSLDRGSYEQYF
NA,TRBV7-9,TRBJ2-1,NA,TGTGCCAGCAGCTCGGAGACAGAATCAAATGAGCAGTTCTTC,CASSSETESNEQFF
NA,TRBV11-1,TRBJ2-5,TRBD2,TGTGCCAGCAGCCCCGACGGGAGGGCCTGGGAGACCCAGTACTTC,CASSPDGRAWETQYF
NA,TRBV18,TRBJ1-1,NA,TGTGCCAGCTCACCATTTCCGGTGAACACTGAAGCTTTCTTT,CASSPFPVNTEAFF
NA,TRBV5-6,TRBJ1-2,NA,TGTGCCAGCAGCCCGCGGGGGCAGGGGACGTACGGCTACACCTTC,CASSPRGQGTYGYTF
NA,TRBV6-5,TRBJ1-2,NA,TGTGCCAGCAGTCAGACAGTCTATGGCTACACCTTC,CASSQTVYGYTF
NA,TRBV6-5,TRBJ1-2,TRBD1,TGTGCCAGCAGTTACAGGGGGCTGGCATCTGGTGGCTACACCTTC,CASSYRGLASGGYTF
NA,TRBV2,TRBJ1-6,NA,TGTGCCAGCGAGAGAGAGATTTATAATTCACCCCTCCACTTT,CASEREIYNSPLHF
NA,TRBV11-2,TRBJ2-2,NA,TGTGCCAGCAGCTTAGACCGGACCGGGGAGCTGTTTTTT,CASSLDRTGELFF
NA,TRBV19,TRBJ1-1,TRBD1,TGTGCCAGTGGTCACCCAGGGGGGAACACTGAAGCTTTCTTT,CASGHPGGNTEAFF
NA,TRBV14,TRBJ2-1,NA,TGTGCCAGCAGCCAACTACTCGGGAGCATCTACAATGAGCAGTTCTTC,CASSQLLGSIYNEQFF
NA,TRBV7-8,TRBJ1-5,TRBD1,TGTGCCAGCAGCTTAAAGGACAGGGGTAGCAATCAGCCCCAGCATTTT,CASSLKDRGSNQPQHF
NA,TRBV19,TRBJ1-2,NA,TGTGCCAGTAGTGACGGGGTTGAGTCAGGCTACACCTTC,CASSDGVESGYTF
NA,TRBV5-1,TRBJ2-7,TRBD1,TGCGCCAGCACCCGGGACAGGGCGTCCTACGAGCAGTACTTC,CASTRDRASYEQYF
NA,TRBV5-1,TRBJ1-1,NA,TGCGCCAGCAGCCCTGGGGGGGGCTACACTGAAGCTTTCTTT,CASSPGGGYTEAFF
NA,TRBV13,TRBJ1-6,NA,TGTGCCAGCACGACCAGGTCCTATAATTCACCCCTCCACTTT,CASTTRSYNSPLHF
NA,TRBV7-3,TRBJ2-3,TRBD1,TGTGCCAGCAGCCTTGGACAGGGACCCACAGATACGCAGTATTTT,CASSLGQGPTDTQYF
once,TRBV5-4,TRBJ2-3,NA,TGTGCCAGCAGTCTCATAAATTTGGGGAGAGATACGCAGTATTTT,CASSLINLGRDTQYF
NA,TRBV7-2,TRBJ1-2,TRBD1,TGTGCCAGCAGCATCAGGGGGCTTAACTATGGCTACACCTTC,CASSIRGLNYGYTF
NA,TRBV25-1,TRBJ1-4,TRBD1,TGTGCCAGCAGTTCTCCGGGACAGTTCGAAAAACTGTTTTTT,CASSSPGQFEKLFF
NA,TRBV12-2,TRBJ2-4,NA,TGTGCAAGTCGTCTTATAACCGGACTAGCCAAAAACATTCAGTACTTC,CASRLITGLAKNIQYF
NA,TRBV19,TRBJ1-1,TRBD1,TGTGCCAGTAGTACGGGACAGAAGAACACTGAAGCTTTCTTT,CASSTGQKNTEAFF
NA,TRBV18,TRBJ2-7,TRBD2,TGTGCCAGCTCACCGGGACTAGCGGGGATCTACGAGCAGTACTTC,CASSPGLAGIYEQYF
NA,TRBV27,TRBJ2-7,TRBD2,TGTGCCAGCAGTTTCCTAGCGGGGGGGTCCTACGAGCAGTACTTC,CASSFLAGGSYEQYF
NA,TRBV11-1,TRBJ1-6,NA,TGTGCCAGCAGCATCGGGGGTATAGGCAATTCACCCCTCCACTTT,CASSIGGIGNSPLHF
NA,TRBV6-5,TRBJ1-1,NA,TGTGCCAGCAGTTTCGATACACCGAACACTGAAGCTTTCTTT,CASSFDTPNTEAFF
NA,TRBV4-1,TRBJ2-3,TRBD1,TGCGCCAGCAGCCAAGCCCACGTGAGGGGACAGGGGAAAGATACGCAGTATTTT,CASSQAHVRGQGKDTQYF
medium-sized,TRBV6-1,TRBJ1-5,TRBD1,TGTGCCAGCAGCGGCGAGGGGGACAGTCAGCCCCAGCATTTT,CASSGEGDSQPQHF
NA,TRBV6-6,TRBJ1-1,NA,TGTGCCAGCAGGCCCGGGGGGCGGAACACTGAAGCTTTCTTT,CASRPGGRNTEAFF
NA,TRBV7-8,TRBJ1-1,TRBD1,TGTGCCAGCAGCCCCGGGACAGCGAACACTGAAGCTTTCTTT,CASSPGTANTEAFF
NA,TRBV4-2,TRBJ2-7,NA,TGTGCCAGCAGCCAAGATATGGCCGCCTCCTACGAGCAGTACTTC,CASSQDMAASYEQYF
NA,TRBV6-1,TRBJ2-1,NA,TGTGCCAGCAAGGAGCGGATGGGCCCTCGATATGAGCAGTTCTTC,CASKERMGPRYEQFF
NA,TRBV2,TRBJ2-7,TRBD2,TGTGCCAGCAGAAGGGGACTAGCGGGAGTTCTGCCGTACTTC,CASRRGLAGVLPYF
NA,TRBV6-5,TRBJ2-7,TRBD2,TGTGCCAGCAGTCCTAGCGGCCTTGGCTCCTACGAGCAGTACTTC,CASSPSGLGSYEQYF